This TCR beta chain comes out of a study of blood T cell repertoires in COVID-19. Study background: Researchers got acute and convalescent COVID-19 samples from the United States, Italy and Spain. Sources were T cells, B-cell-depleted T cells, or PBMCs; the material itself was cDNA or gDNA.

Study processing details: Amplification with reference gene primers provided the estimates of nucleated cell counts. Sequenced by immunoSEQ multiplex PCR; TCRdb stores in-frame clones only, minus some. Clone size and the V and J calls come from that table; the DNA yielded D and trimming. The sample gives roughly 59,000 clones, roughly 80% of which show up once; about 6% is in the top ten. The CDR3 extends over 17 amino acids. Trimming pared 6 bases from V and 0 bases from J, leaving 18 bases between. The germline V gene encodes CDR1 GTSNPN and CDR2 SVGIG (reference sequence). This receptor was identified in a woman between 45 and 60 years old with active or convalescent COVID-19. Sequenced input: peripheral blood. The chain carries TRBV30 and TRBJ2-6, with D tentatively TRBD1 (7 bases). The CDR3 DNA reads TGTGCCTGCCAGTGGGCAGGGGGACTCTCTGGGGCCAACGTCCTGACTTTC. It codes for CACQWAGGLSGANVLTF. Together with reference TRBV30 and TRBJ2-6, the CDR3 gives the full variable domain: SQTIHQWPATLVQPVGSPLSLECTVEGTSNPNLYWYRQAAGRGLQLLFYSVGIGQISSEVPQNLSASRPQDRQFILSSKKLLLSDSGFYLCACQWAGGLSGANVLTFGAGSRLTVL.